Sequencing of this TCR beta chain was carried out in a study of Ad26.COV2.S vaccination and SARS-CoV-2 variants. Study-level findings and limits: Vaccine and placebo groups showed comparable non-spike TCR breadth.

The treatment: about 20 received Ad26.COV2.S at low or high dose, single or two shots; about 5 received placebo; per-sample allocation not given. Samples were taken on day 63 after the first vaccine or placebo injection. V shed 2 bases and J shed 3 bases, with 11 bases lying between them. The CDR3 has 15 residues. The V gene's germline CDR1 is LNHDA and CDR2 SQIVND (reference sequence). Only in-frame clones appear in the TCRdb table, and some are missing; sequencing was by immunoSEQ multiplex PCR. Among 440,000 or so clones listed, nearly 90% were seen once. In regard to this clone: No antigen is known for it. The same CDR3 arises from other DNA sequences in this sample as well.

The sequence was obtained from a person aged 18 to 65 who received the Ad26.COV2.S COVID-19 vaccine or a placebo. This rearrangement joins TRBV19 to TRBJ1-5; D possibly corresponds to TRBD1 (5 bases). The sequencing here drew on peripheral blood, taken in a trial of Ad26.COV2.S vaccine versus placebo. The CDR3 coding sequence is TGTGCCAGTAGTATACGAGACAGTTACAATCAGCCCCAGCATTTT. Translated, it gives CASSIRDSYNQPQHF. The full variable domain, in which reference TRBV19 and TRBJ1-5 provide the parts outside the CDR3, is DGGITQSPKYLFRKEGQNVTLSCEQNLNHDAMYWYRQDPGQGLRLIYYSQIVNDFQKGDIAEGYSVSREKKESFPLTVTSAQKNPTAFYLCASSIRDSYNQPQHFGDGTRLSIL.